The rows below give T cell receptor beta chains drawn from one sample of a study of post-analysis software for immune sequencing data. TCRdb re-called the PCR reads through MiXCR, storing one row per CDR3 protein. The sample has a few hundred thousand distinct CDR3 sequences, less than 40% seen once. The sequencing input was blood. All receptors come from a girl aged 2 to 10 with multiple sclerosis. Both conserved end residues are part of each CDR3.

cdr3_length j_call v_call cdr3_aa
13 TRBJ2-7 TRBV3-1 CASSRMDSDEQYF
16 TRBJ2-3 TRBV18 CASSPPTGFSTDTQYF
16 TRBJ2-1 TRBV12-3/TRBV12-4 CASSSVPGESYNEQFF
12 TRBJ2-5 TRBV28 CASSSGQETQYF
20 TRBJ2-4 TRBV10-3 CAISEAGLTLSMQAKNIQYF
13 TRBJ2-5 TRBV10-3 CATSDRGLETQYF
15 TRBJ2-3 TRBV11-2 CASNHNAGSSLTQYF
11 TRBJ2-5 TRBV5-1 CASSQDRVKYF
14 TRBJ2-5 TRBV12-3/TRBV12-4 CASTIAGGPETQYF
13 TRBJ2-3 TRBV18 CASSVEGLHTQYF
13 TRBJ2-1 TRBV7-9 CASSVVSRDEQFF
18 TRBJ2-3 TRBV11-2 CASSPRLAGAGNTDTQYF
16 TRBJ2-5 TRBV18 CASSPPGQGARNEQYF
14 TRBJ2-7 TRBV20-1 CSAFRSGSIYEQYF
15 TRBJ2-5 TRBV5-1 CASSLGVSREETHYF
13 TRBJ2-3 TRBV29-1 CSSRMTSIDTQYF
13 TRBJ2-7 TRBV7-2 CASTQGTSYEQYF
15 TRBJ2-7 TRBV6-1 CASSDGALRVYEQYF
14 TRBJ1-4 TRBV7-9 CASSPRQAIEKLFF
19 TRBJ2-4 TRBV5-1 CASSLKEAGALIAKNIQYF
13 TRBJ1-2 TRBV29-1 CSVEDGIYYGYTF
12 TRBJ1-1 TRBV28 CASINSVAEAFF
14 TRBJ2-1 TRBV9 CASSSGGPDNEQFF
17 TRBJ2-7 TRBV5-1 CASSRLPGLAGLYEQYF
17 TRBJ2-2 TRBV29-1 CSVAETSGGLNTGELFF
13 TRBJ2-3 TRBV29-1 CSVGGSYTDTQYF
12 TRBJ2-3 TRBV29-1 CSVDIYRGTQYF
17 TRBJ2-2 TRBV20-1 CSARDTSGVVGTGELFF
12 TRBJ1-2 TRBV7-6 CASSSNRAGYTF
15 TRBJ2-3 TRBV7-2 CASSLGLAGVDTQYF
12 TRBJ1-1 TRBV25-1 CASGSPGGRAFF
13 TRBJ2-7 TRBV28 CASSYLRFYEQYF
15 TRBJ2-1 TRBV6-5 CASSNTGTSGNEQFF
15 TRBJ2-3 TRBV4-2 CASSTGAGGSDTQYF
17 TRBJ2-3 TRBV20-1 CSAPSQGGGLSTDTQYF
13 TRBJ2-4 TRBV7-2 CASSLDMKNIQYF
15 TRBJ1-5 TRBV7-2 CASSLDPRTYQPQHF
13 TRBJ1-1 TRBV7-8 CASRAGGSTEAFF
15 TRBJ2-1 TRBV3-1 CASSLRGGPYNEQFF
13 TRBJ1-1 TRBV11-3 CASSTLGHTEAFF
14 TRBJ2-1 TRBV10-3 CAIGPGQGLNEQFF
14 TRBJ1-2 TRBV5-1 CASSSRGANYGYTF
11 TRBJ2-5 TRBV6-1 CASKADVTQYF
13 TRBJ1-2 TRBV12-3/TRBV12-4 CASSPQVIYGYTF
15 TRBJ2-5 TRBV5-1 CASSDRTGADIEQYF
13 TRBJ1-1 TRBV7-8 CASSLTGRTEAFF
13 TRBJ2-2 TRBV20-1 CSAVGRNTGELFF
16 TRBJ2-1 TRBV7-2 CASSPLWVAGGDEQFF
14 TRBJ2-7 TRBV2 CASSEGASLYEQYF
16 TRBJ2-2 TRBV6-2/TRBV6-3 CASDPGLGTITGELFF
13 TRBJ2-3 TRBV2 CASGRTSSDTQYF